The entry that follows covers one T cell receptor beta chain sequence. Its specificity is unknown. Unique molecular identifiers were built into the TCR beta cDNA libraries. The yield from about 1 to 10 million T cells was 500,000 or so cDNA molecules in total. TCRdb itself ran the PCR reads through MiXCR, one entry per CDR3 protein. Among 600,000 to 700,000 distinct CDR3 sequences, 59% were seen once, and the ten largest hold 11%. The sample originates from a study of post-analysis software for immune sequencing data. On the study more broadly: The disease courses spanned relapsing-remitting, secondary progressive and progressive-relapsing forms of multiple sclerosis.

Study-level points and caveats: The study found significantly lower normalized Chao1 diversity in multiple sclerosis patients than in controls.

The clonotype was recovered from a girl aged 2 to 9 with multiple sclerosis. Sequences were obtained from blood.

CDR3 sequence (DNA): TGTGCCATCAGGGACAACCCGACCTCCGAGCAGTACTTC. This translates into CAIRDNPTSEQYF. The chain carries TRBV10-3 and TRBJ2-7, with D perhaps matching TRBD1 (5 bases). The ends were cut back, 6 bases at V and 6 bases at J, with 15 bases in the middle. The CDR3 is 13 residues long. CDR1 and CDR2 (germline): ENHRY, SYGVKD.